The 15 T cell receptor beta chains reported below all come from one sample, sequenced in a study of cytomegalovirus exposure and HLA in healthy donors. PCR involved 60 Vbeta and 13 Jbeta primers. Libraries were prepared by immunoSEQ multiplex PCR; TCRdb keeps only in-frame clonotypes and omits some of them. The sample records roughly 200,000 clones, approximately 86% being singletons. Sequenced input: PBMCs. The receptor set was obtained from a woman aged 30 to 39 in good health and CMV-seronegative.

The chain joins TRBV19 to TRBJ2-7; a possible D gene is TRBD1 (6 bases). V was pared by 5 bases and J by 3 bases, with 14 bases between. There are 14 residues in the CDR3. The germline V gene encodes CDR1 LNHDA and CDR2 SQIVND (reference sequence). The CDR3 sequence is CASSFNRDNYEQYF. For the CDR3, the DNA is TGTGCCAGTAGTTTCAACAGGGATAACTACGAGCAGTACTTC.

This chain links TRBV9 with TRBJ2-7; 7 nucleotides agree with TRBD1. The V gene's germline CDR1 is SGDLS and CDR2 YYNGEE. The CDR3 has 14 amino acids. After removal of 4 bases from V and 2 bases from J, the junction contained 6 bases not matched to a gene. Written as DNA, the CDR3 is TGTGCCAGCAGCACCGACGGGACAGCCTACGAGCAGTACTTC. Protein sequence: CASSTDGTAYEQYF.

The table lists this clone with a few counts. The DNA for the CDR3 is TGTGCCAGCTCCCAGGTCTACGAGACCCAGTACTTC. Its protein is CASSQVYETQYF. This chain joins TRBV18 and TRBJ2-5; D gene unclear. CDR1 is KGHSH and CDR2 is LQKENI in the germline V gene. This CDR3 contains 12 residues. The V end lost 6 bases, the J end lost 5 bases, and 10 bases lay between the germline ends.

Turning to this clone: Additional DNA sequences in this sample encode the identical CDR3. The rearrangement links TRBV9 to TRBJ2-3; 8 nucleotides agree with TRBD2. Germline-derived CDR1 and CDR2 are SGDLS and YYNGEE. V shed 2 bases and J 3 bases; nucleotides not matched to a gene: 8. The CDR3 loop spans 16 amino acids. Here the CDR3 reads CASSVGLAGGTDTQYF. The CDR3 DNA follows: TGTGCCAGCAGCGTCGGGCTAGCGGGTGGTACAGATACGCAGTATTTT.

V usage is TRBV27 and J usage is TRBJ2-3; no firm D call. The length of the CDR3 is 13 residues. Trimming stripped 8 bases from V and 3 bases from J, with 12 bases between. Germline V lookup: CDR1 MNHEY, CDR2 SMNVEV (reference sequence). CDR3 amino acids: CASAGLRTDTQYF. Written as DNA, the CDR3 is TGTGCCAGCGCTGGCTTGCGGACAGATACGCAGTATTTT.

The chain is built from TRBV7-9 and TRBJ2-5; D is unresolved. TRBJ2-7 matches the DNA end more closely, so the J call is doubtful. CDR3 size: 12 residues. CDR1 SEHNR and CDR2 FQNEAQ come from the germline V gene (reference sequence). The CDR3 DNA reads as TGTGCCAGCAGCTTAGGGGACTACGAGCAGTACTTC. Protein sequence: CASSLGDYEQYF.

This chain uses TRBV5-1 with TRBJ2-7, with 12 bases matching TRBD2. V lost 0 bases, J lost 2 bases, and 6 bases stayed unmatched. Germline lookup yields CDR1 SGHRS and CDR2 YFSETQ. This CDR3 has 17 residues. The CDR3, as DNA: TGCGCCAGCAGCTTGGGAGCTAGCGGGGGGGAAGCCTACGAGCAGTACTTC. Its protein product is CASSLGASGGEAYEQYF.

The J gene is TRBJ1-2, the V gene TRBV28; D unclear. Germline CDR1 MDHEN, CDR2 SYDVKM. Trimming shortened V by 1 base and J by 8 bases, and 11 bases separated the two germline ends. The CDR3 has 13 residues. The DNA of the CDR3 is TGTGCCAGCAGTTTATTGAGAGGGAGCGGCTACACCTTC. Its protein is CASSLLRGSGYTF.

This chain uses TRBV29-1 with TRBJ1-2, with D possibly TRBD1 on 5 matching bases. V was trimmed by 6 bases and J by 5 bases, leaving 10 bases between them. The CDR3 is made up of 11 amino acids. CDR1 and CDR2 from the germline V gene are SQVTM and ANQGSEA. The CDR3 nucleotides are TGCAGCGTCCACAAGGGGTATGGCTACACCTTC. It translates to CSVHKGYGYTF.

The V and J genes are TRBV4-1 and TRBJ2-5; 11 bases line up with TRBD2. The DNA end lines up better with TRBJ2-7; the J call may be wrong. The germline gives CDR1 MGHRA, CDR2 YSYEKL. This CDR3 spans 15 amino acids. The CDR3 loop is CASSHPGLADYEQYF. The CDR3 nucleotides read TGCGCCAGCAGCCACCCGGGACTAGCGGACTACGAGCAGTACTTC.

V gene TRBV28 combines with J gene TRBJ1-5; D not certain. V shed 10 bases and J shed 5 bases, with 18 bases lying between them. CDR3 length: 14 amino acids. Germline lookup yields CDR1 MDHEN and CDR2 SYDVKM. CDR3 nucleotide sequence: TGTGCCACCTCATCGGGCACTAGGTATCAGCCCCAGCATTTT. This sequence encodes CATSSGTRYQPQHF.

CDR3 amino acids: CASSLVYTFF. The CDR3 bases are TGTGCCAGCAGTCTCGTGTATACTTTCTTT. The V and J genes are TRBV6-1 and TRBJ1-1; D not resolved. The germline gives CDR1 MNHNS, CDR2 SASEGT. This CDR3 has 10 amino acids. V was shortened by 5 bases and J by 12 bases, with 10 bases between the two germline ends.

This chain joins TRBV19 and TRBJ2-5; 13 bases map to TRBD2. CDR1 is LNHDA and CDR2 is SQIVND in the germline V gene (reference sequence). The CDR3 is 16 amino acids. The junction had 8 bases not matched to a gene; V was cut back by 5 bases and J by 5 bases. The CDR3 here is CASSPSTSGRLETQYF. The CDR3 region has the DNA TGTGCCAGTAGTCCCTCGACTAGCGGGAGGCTTGAGACCCAGTACTTC.

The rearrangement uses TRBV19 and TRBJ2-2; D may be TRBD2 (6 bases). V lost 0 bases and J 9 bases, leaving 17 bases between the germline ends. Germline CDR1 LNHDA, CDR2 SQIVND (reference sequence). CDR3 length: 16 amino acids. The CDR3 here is CASSIDREGRPRELFF. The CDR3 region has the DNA TGTGCCAGTAGTATAGATCGTGAGGGGAGGCCCCGGGAGCTGTTTTTT.

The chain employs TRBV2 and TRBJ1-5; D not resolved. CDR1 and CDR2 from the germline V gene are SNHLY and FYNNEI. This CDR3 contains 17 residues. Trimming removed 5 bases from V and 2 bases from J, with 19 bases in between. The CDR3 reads CASSPPSVVIGNQPQHF. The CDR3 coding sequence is TGTGCCAGCAGTCCCCCCAGCGTTGTAATAGGCAATCAGCCCCAGCATTTT.